The T cell receptor (beta chain) described here comes from a study of OX40 agonist ivuxolimab in advanced cancers. Study in general: Recorded diagnoses for dose-escalation patients were hepatocellular carcinoma, melanoma, renal cell or head and neck cancer. Study-wide points: There were also nonresponders showing low normalized T-cell clonal expansion. The work left the antigen specificity of expanded peripheral T cells undetermined. CD8+ T cells were the subset that, on average, had more expanded clones than CD4+.

Produced via immunoSEQ multiplex PCR; TCRdb's table is partial and in-frame only. The sample lists about 89,000 clones, around nine tenths occurring once. Comment on this clone: Its matching antigen is unknown.

With 4 bases clipped from V and 3 bases from J, the junction kept 8 bases outside the gene matches. Germline CDR1 reads SGDLS; CDR2 reads YYNGEE. The CDR3 has 15 residues. The V and J genes are TRBV9 and TRBJ2-7; TRBD2 matches 9 bases. This TCR came from an adult with an advanced solid tumor such as melanoma, head and neck, liver or kidney cancer. The sample in question was CD4+ or CD8+ T cells sorted from blood, obtained in a trial of the OX40 agonist ivuxolimab. CDR3 coding DNA: TGTGCCAGCAGCCCTCACCTAGCGGGACGCTACGAGCAGTACTTC. Protein: CASSPHLAGRYEQYF.